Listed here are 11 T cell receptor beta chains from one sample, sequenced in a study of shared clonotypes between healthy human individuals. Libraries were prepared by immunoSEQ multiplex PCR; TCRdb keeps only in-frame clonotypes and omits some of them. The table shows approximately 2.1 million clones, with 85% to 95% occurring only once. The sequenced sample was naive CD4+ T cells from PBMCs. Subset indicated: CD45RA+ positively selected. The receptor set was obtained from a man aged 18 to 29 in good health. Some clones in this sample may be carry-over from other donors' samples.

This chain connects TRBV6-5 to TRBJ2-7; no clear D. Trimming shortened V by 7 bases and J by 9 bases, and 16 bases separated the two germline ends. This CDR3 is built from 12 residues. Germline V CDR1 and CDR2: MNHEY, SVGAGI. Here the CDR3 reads CASTSDRARQYF. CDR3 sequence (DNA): TGTGCCAGCACCTCTGACCGGGCGCGGCAGTACTTC.

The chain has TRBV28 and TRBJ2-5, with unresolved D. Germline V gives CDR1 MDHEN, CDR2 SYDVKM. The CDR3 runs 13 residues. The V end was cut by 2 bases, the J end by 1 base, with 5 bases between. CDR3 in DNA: TGTGCCAGCAGTTTAATCCCCCAAGAGACCCAGTACTTC. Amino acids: CASSLIPQETQYF.

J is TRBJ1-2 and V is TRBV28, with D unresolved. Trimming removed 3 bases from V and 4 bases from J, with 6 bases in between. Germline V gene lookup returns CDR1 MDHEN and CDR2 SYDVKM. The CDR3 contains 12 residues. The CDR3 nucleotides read TGTGCCAGCAGTTTCAGTTCCTATGGCTACACCTTC. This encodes CASSFSSYGYTF.

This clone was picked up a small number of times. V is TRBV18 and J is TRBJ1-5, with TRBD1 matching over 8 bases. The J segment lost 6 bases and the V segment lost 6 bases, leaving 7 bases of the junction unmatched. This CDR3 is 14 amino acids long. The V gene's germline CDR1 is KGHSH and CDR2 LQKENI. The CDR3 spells CASSQQGGGQPQHF. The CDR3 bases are TGTGCCAGCTCGCAACAGGGGGGAGGTCAGCCCCAGCATTTT.

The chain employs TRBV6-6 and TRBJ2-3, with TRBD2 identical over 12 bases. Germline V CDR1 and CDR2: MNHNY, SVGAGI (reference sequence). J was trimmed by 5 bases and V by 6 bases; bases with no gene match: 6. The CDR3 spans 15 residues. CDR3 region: CASRVTSGSLDTQYF. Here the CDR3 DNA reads TGTGCCAGCAGGGTGACTAGCGGGAGTCTAGATACGCAGTATTTT.

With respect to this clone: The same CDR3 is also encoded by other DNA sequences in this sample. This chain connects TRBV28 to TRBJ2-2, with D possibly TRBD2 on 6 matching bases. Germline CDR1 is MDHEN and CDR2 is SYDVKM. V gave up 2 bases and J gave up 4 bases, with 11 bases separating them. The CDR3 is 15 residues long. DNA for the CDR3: TGTGCCAGCAGTTTAGGAGGGGCTGGCACCGGGGAGCTGTTTTTT. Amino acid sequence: CASSLGGAGTGELFF.

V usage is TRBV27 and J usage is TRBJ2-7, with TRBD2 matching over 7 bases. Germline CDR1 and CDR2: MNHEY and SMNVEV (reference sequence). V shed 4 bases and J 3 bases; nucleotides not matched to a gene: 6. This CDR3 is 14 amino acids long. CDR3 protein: CASSSRDYLYEQYF. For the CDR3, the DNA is TGTGCCAGCAGTTCCCGGGACTACCTCTACGAGCAGTACTTC.

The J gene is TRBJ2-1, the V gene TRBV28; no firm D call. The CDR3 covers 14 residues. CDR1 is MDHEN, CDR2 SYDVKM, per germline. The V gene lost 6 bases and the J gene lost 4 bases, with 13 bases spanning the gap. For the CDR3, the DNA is TGTGCCAGCAGCCCCCCGCTGGGGTACAATGAGCAGTTCTTC. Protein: CASSPPLGYNEQFF.

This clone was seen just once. The CDR3 loop is CASSGGTDLEQYF. CDR3 DNA sequence: TGTGCCAGCAGCGGGGGGACTGACCTAGAGCAGTACTTC. The chain employs TRBV9 and TRBJ2-7; possibly TRBD2 for D (6 bases). The CDR3 is 13 residues long. The ends were cut back, 3 bases at V and 7 bases at J, with 14 bases in the middle. Germline CDR1 reads SGDLS; CDR2 reads YYNGEE.

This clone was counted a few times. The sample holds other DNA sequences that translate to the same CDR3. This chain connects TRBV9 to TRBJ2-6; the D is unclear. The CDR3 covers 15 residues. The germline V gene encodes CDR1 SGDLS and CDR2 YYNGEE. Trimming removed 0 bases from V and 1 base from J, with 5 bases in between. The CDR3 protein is CASSVVGSGANVLTF. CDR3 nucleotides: TGTGCCAGCAGCGTAGTGGGGTCTGGGGCCAACGTCCTGACTTTC.

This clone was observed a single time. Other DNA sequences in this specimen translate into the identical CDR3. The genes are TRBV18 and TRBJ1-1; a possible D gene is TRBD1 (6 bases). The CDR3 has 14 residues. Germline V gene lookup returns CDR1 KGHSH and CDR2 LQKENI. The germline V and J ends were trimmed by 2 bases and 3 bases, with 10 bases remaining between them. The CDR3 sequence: CASSPGGADTEAFF. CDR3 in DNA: TGTGCCAGCTCACCAGGGGGCGCCGACACTGAAGCTTTCTTT.